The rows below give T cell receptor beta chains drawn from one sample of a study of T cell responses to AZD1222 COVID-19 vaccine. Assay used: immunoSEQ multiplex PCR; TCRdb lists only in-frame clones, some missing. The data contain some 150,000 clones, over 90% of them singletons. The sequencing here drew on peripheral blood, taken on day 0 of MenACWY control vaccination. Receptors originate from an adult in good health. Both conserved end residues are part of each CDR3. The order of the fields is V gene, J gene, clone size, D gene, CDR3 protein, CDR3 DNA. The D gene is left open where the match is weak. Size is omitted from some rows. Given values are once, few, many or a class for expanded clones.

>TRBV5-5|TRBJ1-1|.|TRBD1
CASSFQPPGQGAEAFF
TGTGCCAGCAGCTTTCAACCTCCGGGACAGGGGGCTGAAGCTTTCTTT
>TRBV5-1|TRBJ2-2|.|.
CASRPDPNANTGELFF
TGCGCCAGCAGGCCCGACCCCAACGCGAACACCGGGGAGCTGTTTTTT
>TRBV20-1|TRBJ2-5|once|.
CSASAMETQYF
TGCAGTGCTAGTGCGATGGAGACCCAGTACTTC
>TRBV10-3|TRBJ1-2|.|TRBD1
CATETGTGGLSGYTF
TGTGCCACCGAGACCGGAACAGGGGGCTTGAGTGGCTACACCTTC
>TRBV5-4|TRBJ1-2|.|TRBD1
CASSMDRGSYGYTF
TGTGCCAGCAGCATGGACAGGGGTAGCTATGGCTACACCTTC
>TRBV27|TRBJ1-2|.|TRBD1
CASSLSGQGYGYTF
TGTGCCAGCAGTTTGTCAGGACAGGGGTATGGCTACACCTTC
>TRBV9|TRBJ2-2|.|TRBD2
CASSVSGTNTGELFF
TGTGCCAGCAGCGTGAGCGGGACTAACACCGGGGAGCTGTTTTTT
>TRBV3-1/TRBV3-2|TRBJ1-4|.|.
CASSQDEGGDEKLFF
TGTGCCAGCAGCCAAGATGAGGGGGGTGATGAAAAACTGTTTTTT
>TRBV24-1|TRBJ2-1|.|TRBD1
CATSETGFGPNNEQFF
TGTGCCACCAGTGAGACAGGGTTTGGCCCCAACAATGAGCAGTTCTTC
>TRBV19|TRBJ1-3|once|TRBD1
CASRLEGTGGFSLRNTIYF
TGTGCCAGTCGCCTGGAAGGGACAGGGGGCTTTTCTCTTCGAAACACCATATATTTT
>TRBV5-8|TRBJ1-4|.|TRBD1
CASSPGTGLNEKLFF
TGTGCCAGCAGCCCCGGGACAGGGCTTAATGAAAAACTGTTTTTT
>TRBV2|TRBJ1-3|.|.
CASSDESGNTIYF
TGTGCCAGCAGTGATGAATCGGGAAACACCATATATTTT
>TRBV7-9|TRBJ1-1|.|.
CASSLDAEEEAFF
TGTGCCAGCAGCTTAGATGCTGAGGAGGAAGCTTTCTTT
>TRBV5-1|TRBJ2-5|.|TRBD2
CASSYLTSGREGYQETQYF
TGCGCCAGCAGTTACCTGACTAGCGGGAGAGAAGGGTACCAAGAGACCCAGTACTTC
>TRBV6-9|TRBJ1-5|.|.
CASSYFGRNQPQHF
TGTGCCAGCAGTTATTTTGGCAGGAATCAGCCCCAGCATTTT
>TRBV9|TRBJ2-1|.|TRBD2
CASSVVGTSGRAVNEQFF
TGTGCCAGCAGCGTAGTGGGGACTAGCGGGAGGGCAGTTAATGAGCAGTTCTTC
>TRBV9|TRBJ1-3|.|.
CASSVDRSGNTIYF
TGTGCCAGCAGCGTAGACAGATCTGGAAACACCATATATTTT
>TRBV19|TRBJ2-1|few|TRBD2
CASRGLALNEQFF
TGTGCCAGTAGGGGACTAGCGCTTAATGAGCAGTTCTTC
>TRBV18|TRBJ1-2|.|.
CASSPDENYGYTF
TGTGCCAGCTCACCGGACGAAAACTATGGCTACACCTTC
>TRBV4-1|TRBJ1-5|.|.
CASSQQVGWFQPQHF
TGCGCCAGCAGCCAACAGGTGGGTTGGTTTCAGCCCCAGCATTTT
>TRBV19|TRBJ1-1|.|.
CASSRVPNTEAFF
TGTGCCAGTAGTAGGGTTCCGAACACTGAAGCTTTCTTT
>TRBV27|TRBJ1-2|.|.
CASSLKPFYGYTF
TGTGCCAGCAGTTTAAAACCGTTCTATGGCTACACCTTC
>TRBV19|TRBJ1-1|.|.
CASSIAQGGTEAFF
TGTGCCAGTAGTATAGCCCAGGGTGGCACTGAAGCTTTCTTT
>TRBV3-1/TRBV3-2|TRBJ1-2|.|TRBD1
CASSQEGLKGANGYTF
TGTGCCAGCAGCCAAGAAGGGTTAAAGGGGGCTAATGGCTACACCTTC
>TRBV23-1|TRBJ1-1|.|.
CARPGSVGGSRTEAFF
TGCGCCAGACCGGGGTCGGTTGGCGGGAGTCGCACTGAAGCTTTCTTT
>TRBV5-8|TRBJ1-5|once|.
CASSLVRGRSNQPQHF
TGTGCCAGCAGCCTTGTCCGTGGGAGGAGCAATCAGCCCCAGCATTTT
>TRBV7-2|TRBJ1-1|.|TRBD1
CASSKRTGNTEAFF
TGTGCCAGCAGCAAAAGGACAGGGAACACTGAAGCTTTCTTT
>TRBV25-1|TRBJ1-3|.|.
CASSGGTEDNTIYF
TGTGCCAGCAGTGGGGGGACCGAGGATAACACCATATATTTT
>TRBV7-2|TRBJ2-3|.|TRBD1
CASRPGGTTDTQYF
TGTGCCAGCAGACCAGGGGGAACTACAGATACGCAGTATTTT
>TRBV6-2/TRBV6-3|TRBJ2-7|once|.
CASSYSKSGEQYF
TGTGCCAGCAGTTACTCGAAAAGCGGCGAGCAGTACTTC
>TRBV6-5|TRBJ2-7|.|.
CASSYGLAVPSYEQYF
TGTGCCAGCAGTTACGGTTTGGCAGTACCGTCCTACGAGCAGTACTTC